These 8 T cell receptor beta chains were all obtained from the same sample, sequenced in a study of OX40 agonist ivuxolimab in advanced cancers. This table comes from immunoSEQ multiplex PCR, and its TCRdb copy is limited to in-frame clones, with some not included. The top ten hold about a third of the sample, which has over 10,000 clones, 75% to 90% seen once. The specimen was CD4+ or CD8+ T cells sorted from blood, collected in a trial of the OX40 agonist ivuxolimab. The receptors derive from an adult with an advanced solid tumor such as melanoma, head and neck, liver or kidney cancer.

This chain links TRBV6-5 with TRBJ2-7; D could derive from TRBD1 or TRBD2 (5 bases each). The CDR3 length is 13 residues. Trimming pared 7 bases from V and 2 bases from J, leaving 12 bases between. Germline V gene lookup returns CDR1 MNHEY and CDR2 SVGAGI. CDR3 sequence reads: CASTWDGTYEQYF. CDR3 in DNA: TGTGCCAGCACCTGGGACGGAACCTACGAGCAGTACTTC.

The V gene is TRBV6-5, the J gene TRBJ1-5, with D possibly matching TRBD1 (5 bases). There are 15 residues in the CDR3. The germline gives CDR1 MNHEY, CDR2 SVGAGI. Trimming took 5 bases from V and 4 from J, leaving 15 bases between them. The CDR3: CASSPLYRSNQPQHF. For the CDR3, the DNA is TGTGCCAGCAGTCCCTTGTACAGGTCGAATCAGCCCCAGCATTTT.

This rearrangement joins TRBV10-1 to TRBJ2-3; 8 nucleotides align to TRBD2. Germline values: CDR1 WNHNN, CDR2 SYGVQD (reference sequence). V was pared by 7 bases and J by 6 bases, with 9 bases of the junction left unmatched. The CDR3 contains 14 residues. CDR3 coding DNA: TGCGCCAGCAAGTGGACGGGGGGGCGGGATACGCAGTATTTT. Translating it yields CASKWTGGRDTQYF.

This chain uses TRBV9 with TRBJ2-7; 8 bases agree with TRBD1. Germline CDR1 and CDR2: SGDLS and YYNGEE. V shed 0 bases and J 3 bases; nucleotides not matched to a gene: 2. This CDR3 spans 14 amino acids. In DNA form, the CDR3 reads TGTGCCAGCAGCGTAGGGACAGGGATCTACGAGCAGTACTTC. Translation: CASSVGTGIYEQYF.

This sequence joins TRBV5-2 and TRBJ1-2; TRBD1, as called in the table, went unchecked against the DNA. TRBV5-2 is reported as a pseudogene. The CDR3 extends over 15 amino acids. Written as DNA, the CDR3 is TGTGCCAGCAGCCCTCTCGAACAGGCCGTTTATGGCTACACCTTC. Its translation: CASSPLEQAVYGYTF.

Judged by abundance, this clone is medium-sized. The chain employs TRBV19 and TRBJ2-3; the match to TRBD2 covers 11 bases. CDR1 and CDR2 (germline): LNHDA, SQIVND (reference sequence). The CDR3 runs 15 residues. Germline trimming cut 6 bases from V and 5 bases from J; bases unmatched to any gene: 7. CDR3 coding DNA: TGTGCCAGTAGAAAGTCCGGGACTAGCGGAGATACGCAGTATTTT. Its protein is CASRKSGTSGDTQYF.

This rearrangement joins TRBV2 to TRBJ2-1; TRBD2 matches at 9 bases. V was clipped by 1 base and J by 4 bases; unmatched bases: 11. The CDR3 has 18 amino acids. The V gene's germline CDR1 is SNHLY and CDR2 FYNNEI. CDR3 protein: CASSEDSVGGRAYNEQFF. The CDR3 region has the DNA TGTGCCAGCAGTGAAGACTCCGTCGGCGGGAGGGCGTACAATGAGCAGTTCTTC.

The chain combines TRBV2 with TRBJ2-4; the D gene could be TRBD1 or TRBD2 (5 bases each). The CDR3 has 14 residues. The germline gives CDR1 SNHLY, CDR2 FYNNEI. Trimming took 6 bases from V and 3 from J, leaving 12 bases between them. The CDR3 region is CASRIRDGKNIQYF. Here the CDR3 DNA reads TGTGCCAGCAGAATAAGGGACGGCAAAAACATTCAGTACTTC.